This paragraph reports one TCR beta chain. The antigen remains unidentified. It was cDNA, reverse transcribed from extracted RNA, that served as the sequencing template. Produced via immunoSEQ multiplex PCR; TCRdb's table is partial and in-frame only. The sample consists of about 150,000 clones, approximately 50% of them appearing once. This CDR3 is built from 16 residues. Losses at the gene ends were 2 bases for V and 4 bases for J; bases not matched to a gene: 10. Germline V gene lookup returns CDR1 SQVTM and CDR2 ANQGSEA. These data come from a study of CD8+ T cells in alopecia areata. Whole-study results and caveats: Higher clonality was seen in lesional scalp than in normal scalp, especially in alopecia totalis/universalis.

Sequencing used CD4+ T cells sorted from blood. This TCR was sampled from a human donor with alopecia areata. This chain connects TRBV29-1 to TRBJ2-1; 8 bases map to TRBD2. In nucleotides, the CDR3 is TGCAGCGTTGAACCCTTAGCGGGACCTACATACAATGAGCAGTTCTTC. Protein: CSVEPLAGPTYNEQFF.